This T cell receptor (beta chain) appears in the sequencing data of a study of spatial heterogeneity in lung cancer. Noted time point: sample taken at primary tumor resection. Sequencing of whole RNA from tumor, nontumor lung or frozen PBMC involved no sorting. This clonotype was picked up many times. Germline lookup yields CDR1 SQVTM and CDR2 ANQGSEA. Trimming took off 6 bases at V and 5 bases at J, with 25 bases between the two ends. The CDR3 has 16 amino acids. MiXCR, run by TCRdb on the 5' RACE reads, gives a single entry per CDR3 protein. This table has about 53,000 distinct CDR3 sequences, around 6.7% appearing once.

Here the sequenced sample was PBMCs, taken at surgery. The gene calls are TRBV29-1 and TRBJ1-1; TRBD1 is a possible D gene (6 bases). The sequence came from a female donor with early-stage non-small cell lung cancer. In nucleotides, the CDR3 is TGCAGCGTCCCCGACAGGTTTGGTCGCTTCGGGACTGAAGCTTTCTTT. Its protein is CSVPDRFGRFGTEAFF.